This TCR beta chain was obtained from a study of blood T cell repertoires in COVID-19. Germline V CDR1 and CDR2: SGHNT, YENEEA. The CDR3 spans 14 residues. J was trimmed by 4 bases and V by 2 bases; bases with no gene match: 5. Original data processing: Reference gene primer amplification gave nucleated cell count estimates. Data came from immunoSEQ multiplex PCR; TCRdb stores just in-frame clones and leaves some out. Clonal size and the V and J genes are those of that table, whereas D and trimming came from the DNA. The sample yields tens of thousands of clones, about 80% seen once. Specimen: peripheral blood. This rearrangement joins TRBV11-3 to TRBJ2-7; TRBD2 matches 7 bases. The clonotype was recovered from a man younger than 45 with COVID-19, enrolled during active disease. CDR3 residues: CASSLLWGGYEQYF. CDR3 bases: TGTGCCAGCAGCTTATTGTGGGGGGGGTACGAGCAGTACTTC.